This T cell receptor (beta chain) was sequenced during a study of CD8+ T cells in alopecia areata. This clone has more than one count but fewer than ten. The antigen remains unidentified. Investigators isolated RNA and reverse transcribed it into cDNA to act as the sequencing template. Here immunoSEQ multiplex PCR was the method, and the copy in TCRdb shows in-frame clones only, minus some. The top ten hold roughly 1.3% of the sample, which has 90,000 to 100,000 clones, around 38% seen once. There are 15 residues in the CDR3. Germline CDR1 and CDR2: SGHRS and YFSETQ. The V and J ends lost 0 bases and 3 bases respectively, with 10 bases between them. Study-wide findings and caveats: There were also resident alphabeta T cells of normal skin sequenced in scalp samples.

The sequencing input was CD4+ T cells sorted from blood. The sequence derives from a human donor with alopecia areata. The genes are TRBV5-1 and TRBJ1-5, with no clear D. The CDR3 DNA sequence: TGCGCCAGCAGCTTGGTCGCCGGTATCAATCAGCCCCAGCATTTT. Protein product: CASSLVAGINQPQHF.